This TCR beta chain was captured by sequencing in a study of T cells in Graves' hyperthyroidism and ophthalmopathy. Overall study findings and caveats: Most thyroid clonotypes expanded above 0.001 were also detected in blood.

To note about this clonotype: Its matching antigen is unknown.

With a duration under 2 months, the hyperthyroidism was newly diagnosed in patients aged 18 to 65. Patients having uncontrolled infection, another autoimmune disease, pregnancy or lactation were not included. The CDR3 spans 15 residues. Trimming stripped 9 bases from V and 1 base from J, with 16 bases between. Per germline, CDR1 SGHRS and CDR2 YFSETQ. Template material for amplifying TCR beta CDR3 regions consisted of RNA transcripts. The TCR CDR3 was amplified in a first-round RT-PCR using the HTBI primer set. From the multiplex PCR reads, TCRdb called clonotypes with MiXCR, one entry per CDR3 protein. The data contain some 560,000 distinct CDR3 sequences, approximately 14% of them seen just once; the ten biggest clones take up about 14%.

This chain links TRBV5-1 with TRBJ2-2, with TRBD2 as a possible D gene (5 bases). Sequencing was carried out using blood. The receptor's source is a woman aged 40 to 55 with Graves' hyperthyroidism. In DNA, the CDR3 is TGCGCCACAGGAGGCTTGGCAGGGAACACCGGGGAGCTGTTTTTT. This encodes CATGGLAGNTGELFF.